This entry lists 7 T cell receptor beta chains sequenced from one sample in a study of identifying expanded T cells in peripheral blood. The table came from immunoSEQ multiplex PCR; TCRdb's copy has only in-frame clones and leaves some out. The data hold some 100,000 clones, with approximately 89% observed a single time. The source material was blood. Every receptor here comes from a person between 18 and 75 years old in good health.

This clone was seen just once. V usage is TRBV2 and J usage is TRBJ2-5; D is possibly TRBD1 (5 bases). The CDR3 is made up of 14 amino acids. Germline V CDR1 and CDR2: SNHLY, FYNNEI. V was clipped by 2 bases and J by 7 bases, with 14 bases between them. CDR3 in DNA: TGTGCCAGCAGTGAATTGGGGCTCTCCTCGACCCAGTACTTC. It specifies CASSELGLSSTQYF.

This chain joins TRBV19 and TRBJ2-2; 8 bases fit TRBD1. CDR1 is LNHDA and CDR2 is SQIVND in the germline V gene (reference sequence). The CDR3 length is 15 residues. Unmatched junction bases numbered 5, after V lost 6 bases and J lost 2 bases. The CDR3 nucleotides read TGTGCCAGTAGAAAAGGACAGGGAAACACCGGGGAGCTGTTTTTT. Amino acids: CASRKGQGNTGELFF.

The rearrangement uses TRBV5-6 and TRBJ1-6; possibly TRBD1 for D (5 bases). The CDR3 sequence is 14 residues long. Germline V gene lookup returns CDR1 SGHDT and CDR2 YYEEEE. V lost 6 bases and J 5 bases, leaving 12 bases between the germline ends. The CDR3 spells CASTMGRNNSPLHF. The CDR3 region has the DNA TGTGCCAGCACCATGGGACGGAATAATTCACCCCTCCACTTT.

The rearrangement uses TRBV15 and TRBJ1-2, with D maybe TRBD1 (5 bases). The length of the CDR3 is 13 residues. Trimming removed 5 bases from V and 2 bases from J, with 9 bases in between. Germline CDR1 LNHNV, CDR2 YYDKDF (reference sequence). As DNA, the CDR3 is TGTGCCACCAGCCGGTACAGGAACTATGGCTACACCTTC. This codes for CATSRYRNYGYTF.

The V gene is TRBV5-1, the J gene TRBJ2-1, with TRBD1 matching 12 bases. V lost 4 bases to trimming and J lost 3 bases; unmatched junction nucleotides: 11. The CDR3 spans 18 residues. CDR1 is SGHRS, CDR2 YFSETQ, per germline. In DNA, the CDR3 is TGCGCCAGCAGCGGGACAGGGGGCACCATTAGGGTCTACAATGAGCAGTTCTTC. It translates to CASSGTGGTIRVYNEQFF. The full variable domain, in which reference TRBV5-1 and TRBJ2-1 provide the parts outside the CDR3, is KAGVTQTPRYLIKTRGQQVTLSCSPISGHRSVSWYQQTPGQGLQFLFEYFSETQRNKGNFPGRFSGRQFSNSRSEMNVSTLELGDSALYLCASSGTGGTIRVYNEQFFGPGTRLTVL.

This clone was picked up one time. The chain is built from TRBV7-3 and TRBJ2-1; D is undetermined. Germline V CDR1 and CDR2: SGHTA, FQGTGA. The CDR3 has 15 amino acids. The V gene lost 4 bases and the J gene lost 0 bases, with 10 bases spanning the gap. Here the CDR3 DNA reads TGTGCCAGCAGCTCGAGGATGAGCTCCTACAATGAGCAGTTCTTC. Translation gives CASSSRMSSYNEQFF.

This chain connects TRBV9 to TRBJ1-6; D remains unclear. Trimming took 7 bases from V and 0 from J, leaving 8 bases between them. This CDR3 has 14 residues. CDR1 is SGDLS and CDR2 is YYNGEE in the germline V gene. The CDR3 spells CASFMSSYNSPLHF. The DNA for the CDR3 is TGTGCCAGCTTTATGAGCTCCTATAATTCACCCCTCCACTTT.